This is a list of T cell receptor beta chains from one sample in a study of T cell responses to AZD1222 COVID-19 vaccine. The protocol was immunoSEQ multiplex PCR, while the TCRdb copy is restricted to in-frame clones and leaves out a portion. The table records 160,000 or so clones, approximately 90% of them present only once. The sample here was peripheral blood, taken on day 0 of AZD1222 vaccination. The receptor set was obtained from an adult in good health. Both conserved end residues are part of each CDR3. Fields, in order: CDR3 DNA, CDR3 protein, V gene, clone size, CDR3 length, J gene, D gene. A D gene is named only where the DNA matches it firmly. A clone size is listed for some rows: how often the clone was seen (once, few, many), or a class if it is expanded.

DNA: TGCGCCAGCAGAGAGGGACTTCCATCTCTGGGAAACACCATATATTTT
CDR3: CASREGLPSLGNTIYF
V: TRBV5-1
size: .
length: 16
J: TRBJ1-3
D: .

DNA: TGTGCCAGCAGTTACTCGAGTCTAGCGGGAGGTTGGGAGCAGTACTTC
CDR3: CASSYSSLAGGWEQYF
V: TRBV6-5
size: .
length: 16
J: TRBJ2-7
D: TRBD2

DNA: TGTGCCATCAGCCTATCGGGCGGGGTGAACACTGAAGCTTTCTTT
CDR3: CAISLSGGVNTEAFF
V: TRBV10-3
size: .
length: 15
J: TRBJ1-1
D: .

DNA: TGTGCAAGTCGCCCCCGGGCTAGCGGGAGGAAGGCGGAGACCCAGTACTTC
CDR3: CASRPRASGRKAETQYF
V: TRBV12-2
size: .
length: 17
J: TRBJ2-5
D: .

DNA: TGTGCCAGCAGGTCAGGCGGGGGCCCTGGGGAGCAGTACTTC
CDR3: CASRSGGGPGEQYF
V: TRBV7-6
size: .
length: 14
J: TRBJ2-7
D: .

DNA: TGTGCCAGCAGCTCGGCGACAGTCACTAACTATGGCTACACCTTC
CDR3: CASSSATVTNYGYTF
V: TRBV5-4
size: .
length: 15
J: TRBJ1-2
D: .

DNA: TGTGCCAGCTCACCAAGCGACACTAGGGGAGCTTTCTTT
CDR3: CASSPSDTRGAFF
V: TRBV18
size: .
length: 13
J: TRBJ1-1
D: .

DNA: TGTGCCAGCAGTTTAGCAGGCTCCTATAATTCACCCCTCCACTTT
CDR3: CASSLAGSYNSPLHF
V: TRBV27
size: .
length: 15
J: TRBJ1-6
D: .

DNA: TGTGCCACCAGTGATGTGGGGTCCGTTCAGCCCCAGCATTTT
CDR3: CATSDVGSVQPQHF
V: TRBV24-1
size: .
length: 14
J: TRBJ1-5
D: .

DNA: TGTGCCAGCTCACCACCCGGTAATCCGGATGGCTACACCTTC
CDR3: CASSPPGNPDGYTF
V: TRBV18
size: .
length: 14
J: TRBJ1-2
D: .

DNA: TGCAGCGTTCTTCCAGCCAAGTATCTCTATGGCTACACCTTC
CDR3: CSVLPAKYLYGYTF
V: TRBV29-1
size: .
length: 14
J: TRBJ1-2
D: .

DNA: TGCGCCAGCAGCTTGGCGATGACGGGAGGCGAAGATACGCAGTATTTT
CDR3: CASSLAMTGGEDTQYF
V: TRBV5-1
size: few
length: 16
J: TRBJ2-3
D: TRBD2

DNA: TGCGCCAGCAGCTTGGAGGGAAGCAATCAGCCCCAGCATTTT
CDR3: CASSLEGSNQPQHF
V: TRBV5-1
size: .
length: 14
J: TRBJ1-5
D: .

DNA: TGTGCCAGCAGCCTATTAGACGAGACTGAAGCTTTCTTT
CDR3: CASSLLDETEAFF
V: TRBV3-1/TRBV3-2
size: .
length: 13
J: TRBJ1-1
D: .

DNA: TGCGCCAGCAGCCAAGGACCGGGACTAGGGCATGGTGAGCAGTTCTTC
CDR3: CASSQGPGLGHGEQFF
V: TRBV4-1
size: .
length: 16
J: TRBJ2-1
D: TRBD2

DNA: TGTGCCAGCAGCCTGGGACCACAAGAGACCCAGTACTTC
CDR3: CASSLGPQETQYF
V: TRBV11-2
size: .
length: 13
J: TRBJ2-5
D: .

DNA: TGTGCCAGCAGTGAAGGAGGGGAGGGCCTGCTCTACGAGCAGTACTTC
CDR3: CASSEGGEGLLYEQYF
V: TRBV2
size: .
length: 16
J: TRBJ2-7
D: TRBD2

DNA: TGTGCCAGCAGTTACGAGCGGGGTTCCGAGACCCAGTACTTC
CDR3: CASSYERGSETQYF
V: TRBV6-5
size: .
length: 14
J: TRBJ2-5
D: TRBD2

DNA: TGCAGTGCTGCCTGGACAGAGGGCTACACCTTC
CDR3: CSAAWTEGYTF
V: TRBV20-1
size: .
length: 11
J: TRBJ1-2
D: .

DNA: TGTGCCAGTAGTACTTCGACAGGGGTGAGGTATGGCTACACCTTC
CDR3: CASSTSTGVRYGYTF
V: TRBV19
size: .
length: 15
J: TRBJ1-2
D: TRBD1

DNA: TGTGCCAGCAGCTTCAAGGGGGCCTCGAAAGAGACCCAGTACTTC
CDR3: CASSFKGASKETQYF
V: TRBV5-4
size: few
length: 15
J: TRBJ2-5
D: TRBD1

DNA: TGCGCCAGCACCCCCGGGACAGGGACTAATTACGAGCAGTACTTC
CDR3: CASTPGTGTNYEQYF
V: TRBV5-1
size: .
length: 15
J: TRBJ2-7
D: TRBD1

DNA: TGCAGCGTTATTCGGCAGGGATCTAATGAAAAACTGTTTTTT
CDR3: CSVIRQGSNEKLFF
V: TRBV29-1
size: .
length: 14
J: TRBJ1-4
D: .

DNA: TGTGCCAGCAGCCCGCAGGGAGGTGGTGGCTACACCTTC
CDR3: CASSPQGGGGYTF
V: TRBV27
size: .
length: 13
J: TRBJ1-2
D: .

DNA: TGTGCCAGCAGCTTGGCGGGAGACGCTAGCAATCAGCCCCAGCATTTT
CDR3: CASSLAGDASNQPQHF
V: TRBV5-5
size: few
length: 16
J: TRBJ1-5
D: .

DNA: TGTGCCAGCAGCTCGGGCCGAGGTAGCGGGAGTTTATACGAGCAGTACTTC
CDR3: CASSSGRGSGSLYEQYF
V: TRBV11-2
size: .
length: 17
J: TRBJ2-7
D: TRBD2

DNA: TGCGCCAGCAGTGAGTCCCGGGACAGGGGCCATGAGCAGTTCTTC
CDR3: CASSESRDRGHEQFF
V: TRBV10-2
size: few
length: 15
J: TRBJ2-1
D: TRBD1

DNA: TGTGCCAGCAGCTTGGGGGACGGGCTGGGTGGTAATTCACCCCTCCACTTT
CDR3: CASSLGDGLGGNSPLHF
V: TRBV5-5
size: .
length: 17
J: TRBJ1-6
D: .

DNA: TGCGCCAGCAGCTTGGAAGGGCTCCAAGAGACCCAGTACTTC
CDR3: CASSLEGLQETQYF
V: TRBV5-1
size: .
length: 14
J: TRBJ2-5
D: .

DNA: TGTGCCTGCAAACCCTCGGAGGGGGAATCTAACTATGGCTACACCTTC
CDR3: CACKPSEGESNYGYTF
V: TRBV27
size: .
length: 16
J: TRBJ1-2
D: .

DNA: TGTGCCAGCAGTTTAATCGAAGGGGAGGGCACAGATACGCAGTATTTT
CDR3: CASSLIEGEGTDTQYF
V: TRBV28
size: .
length: 16
J: TRBJ2-3
D: .

DNA: TGTGCCACCAGCAGAGGAGACCGAGTGTATAGCAATCAGCCCCAGCATTTT
CDR3: CATSRGDRVYSNQPQHF
V: TRBV15
size: .
length: 17
J: TRBJ1-5
D: .

DNA: TGTGCCAGCAGTGAAGCGCCCGGGAACTATGGCTACACCTTC
CDR3: CASSEAPGNYGYTF
V: TRBV6-1
size: once
length: 14
J: TRBJ1-2
D: .

DNA: TGTGCCACCAGTGTCGGGTTGGGTGAGCAGTACTTC
CDR3: CATSVGLGEQYF
V: TRBV24-1
size: .
length: 12
J: TRBJ2-7
D: .

DNA: TGCGCCAGCAGTGAAACAGATACGCAGTATTTT
CDR3: CASSETDTQYF
V: TRBV10-1
size: .
length: 11
J: TRBJ2-3
D: .

DNA: TGTGCCAGCAGTCGACAGGGGACCGAGCAGTACTTC
CDR3: CASSRQGTEQYF
V: TRBV2
size: .
length: 12
J: TRBJ2-7
D: TRBD1

DNA: TGTGCCAGCACTCCAAGTATGAGGGACGTTTCGAACACCGGGGAGCTGTTTTTT
CDR3: CASTPSMRDVSNTGELFF
V: TRBV28
size: .
length: 18
J: TRBJ2-2
D: .

DNA: TGTGCCAGCAGCGGCCCCGGGACAGGGGGCGATGGCTACACCTTC
CDR3: CASSGPGTGGDGYTF
V: TRBV9
size: .
length: 15
J: TRBJ1-2
D: TRBD1

DNA: TGTGCCAGCAGTGACTATGAGACAAGGGGGTACAATGAGCAGTTCTTC
CDR3: CASSDYETRGYNEQFF
V: TRBV6-4
size: .
length: 16
J: TRBJ2-1
D: .

DNA: TGTGCCACAATTACTAGCGGGAGCTACAATGAGCAGTTCTTC
CDR3: CATITSGSYNEQFF
V: TRBV10-3
size: .
length: 14
J: TRBJ2-1
D: TRBD2

DNA: TGTGCCAGCAGCCTCACCGGGGAGCTGTTTTTT
CDR3: CASSLTGELFF
V: TRBV7-9
size: .
length: 11
J: TRBJ2-2
D: .

DNA: TGTGCCAGCTCACCACTGCTGGACAGCCAGTATCGCGATACGCAGTATTTT
CDR3: CASSPLLDSQYRDTQYF
V: TRBV18
size: .
length: 17
J: TRBJ2-3
D: .

DNA: TGTGCCAGCAGCCACGGACTAGCGGGAGAGACCCAGTACTTC
CDR3: CASSHGLAGETQYF
V: TRBV7-8
size: .
length: 14
J: TRBJ2-5
D: TRBD2

DNA: TGTGCCAGCAGCTTAGGGAGGACACTCTACGAGCAGTACTTC
CDR3: CASSLGRTLYEQYF
V: TRBV11-2
size: .
length: 14
J: TRBJ2-7
D: .

DNA: TGTGCCAGCAGTACCTTGGACAGCTCCTATAATTCACCCCTCCACTTT
CDR3: CASSTLDSSYNSPLHF
V: TRBV2
size: .
length: 16
J: TRBJ1-6
D: .

DNA: TGTGCCAACAAAAAGAGGGGGCGAAACACCATATATTTT
CDR3: CANKKRGRNTIYF
V: TRBV12-3/TRBV12-4
size: once
length: 13
J: TRBJ1-3
D: TRBD1

DNA: TGTGCCAGCAGCTCTGGGACAGGAGTCTACGAGCAGTACTTC
CDR3: CASSSGTGVYEQYF
V: TRBV5-5
size: .
length: 14
J: TRBJ2-7
D: TRBD1

DNA: TGCAGCGTTGTAGGGCTAGCGGGGAGCTCCTACAATGAGCAGTTCTTC
CDR3: CSVVGLAGSSYNEQFF
V: TRBV29-1
size: .
length: 16
J: TRBJ2-1
D: TRBD2

DNA: TGTGCCAGCAGTCGACAGGGGGGGAATGAGCAGTTCTTC
CDR3: CASSRQGGNEQFF
V: TRBV25-1
size: once
length: 13
J: TRBJ2-1
D: TRBD1

DNA: TGTGCCAGCAGTCCGACAGGGGCGAATCAGCCCCAGCATTTT
CDR3: CASSPTGANQPQHF
V: TRBV28
size: .
length: 14
J: TRBJ1-5
D: TRBD1

DNA: TGTGCCAGCAGCTTAGTCCGACTAGCGGGAGGGCCTTTAGATACGCAGTATTTT
CDR3: CASSLVRLAGGPLDTQYF
V: TRBV7-2
size: .
length: 18
J: TRBJ2-3
D: TRBD2

DNA: TGTGCCAGCAGCTTCGGCACAGATACGCAGTATTTT
CDR3: CASSFGTDTQYF
V: TRBV5-6
size: .
length: 12
J: TRBJ2-3
D: .

DNA: TGTGCCTGGAGTGTAAGGCTAGCGGTATCCTACGAGCAGTACTTC
CDR3: CAWSVRLAVSYEQYF
V: TRBV30
size: .
length: 15
J: TRBJ2-7
D: TRBD2

DNA: TGTGCCAGCAGCTTGGCACTTCCGAACACTGAAGCTTTCTTT
CDR3: CASSLALPNTEAFF
V: TRBV5-4
size: .
length: 14
J: TRBJ1-1
D: .

DNA: TGTGCCAGCAGTGCGGACAGGGTAGATGCGACCATATATTTT
CDR3: CASSADRVDATIYF
V: TRBV2
size: .
length: 14
J: TRBJ1-3
D: TRBD1